This T cell receptor (beta chain) stems from a study of beta chain features in type 1 diabetes. This clone has only a few counts. The antigen remains unidentified. Reverse transcribing all isolated RNA meant expressed TCRB transcripts were sequenced. Produced via immunoSEQ multiplex PCR; TCRdb's table is partial and in-frame only. The sample shows 130,000 to 150,000 clones, approximately 13% of them seen only once. Study-level points and caveats: The VDJ junctions of type 1 diabetes patients carried fewer insertions and more deletions. An over-representation of cells with high TCR expression could result from cDNA sequencing. Shortening of TCRB CDR3s, moderate but significant, appeared in all four CD4+ subsets of Type 1 diabetes patients.

CDR1 is SGDLS, CDR2 YYNGEE, per germline. The CDR3 totals 17 residues. Trimming removed 1 base from V and 0 bases from J, with 11 bases in between. The receptor was isolated from a man in his late teens or twenties with type 1 diabetes. The chain is built from TRBV9 and TRBJ2-6, with D possibly TRBD1 on 6 matching bases. Source material: central memory CD4+ T cells from blood. CDR3 coding DNA: TGTGCCAGCAGCGTATTGGACAGACTCTCTGGGGCCAACGTCCTGACTTTC. This codes for CASSVLDRLSGANVLTF.